Here is one T cell receptor (beta chain) with its context. V lost 5 bases and J 1 base, leaving 5 bases between the germline ends. Germline CDR1 and CDR2: KGHSH and LQKENI. This CDR3 region has 12 residues. The sample originates from a study of T-cell reconstitution after alpha-beta-depleted transplantation in children. The authors prepared the TCRbeta library with unique molecular identifiers. TCRdb processed the PCR reads anew with MiXCR; each CDR3 protein has one entry. The sample yields about 260,000 distinct CDR3 sequences, around 8% seen once. The rearrangement joins TRBV18 to TRBJ1-2, with D uncertain. This receptor was identified in a male patient between 10 and 17 years old who had a stem cell transplant for acute lymphoblastic leukemia, so the T cells may come from the graft donor. The sample was PBMCs, mostly from graft donor cells, taken 180 days after TCRalphabeta/CD19-depleted stem cell transplant. DNA of the CDR3: TGTGCCAGCTCATCCAATAACTATGGCTACACCTTC. This gives the protein CASSSNNYGYTF.